The 24 T cell receptor beta chains presented below share a single source sample, sequenced in a study of T-cell memory formation after mild COVID-19. MiXCR, applied by TCRdb to the 5' RACE reads, yields one record per CDR3 protein. Found here are 250,000 or so distinct CDR3 sequences, about a sixth of them singletons; the top ten hold under 30%. Specimen: PBMCs or a T cell subset sorted from them (not recorded which). The source is a man aged 18 to 29 who had mild COVID-19 (a few samples of this study predate the infection). Cell type and time point are not known.

V gene TRBV6-5 combines with J gene TRBJ1-2, with D uncertain. This CDR3 contains 13 residues. Germline assignment: CDR1 MNHEY and CDR2 SVGAGI. Deletions cut 2 bases from V and 4 bases from J, with 8 bases between. CDR3 loop: CASSYGTVYGYTF. CDR3 coding DNA: TGTGCCAGCAGTTACGGAACCGTCTATGGCTACACCTTC.

This clonotype was counted a few times. The J gene is TRBJ2-7, the V gene TRBV12-3 or TRBV12-4, with 9 bases aligning to TRBD1. The CDR3 length is 13 residues. Trimming removed 5 bases from V and 9 bases from J; junction bases left unmatched: 8. The CDR3: CASSPGQGTMQYF. The CDR3 DNA sequence: TGTGCCAGCAGTCCTGGACAGGGGACAATGCAGTACTTC.

This clonotype was seen a few times. V and J are TRBV9 and TRBJ1-2; possibly TRBD1 for D (5 bases). Germline CDR1 is SGDLS and CDR2 is YYNGEE. The length of the CDR3 is 13 residues. V was shortened by 6 bases and J by 6 bases, with 15 bases between the two germline ends. The CDR3 region is CASTDGPRDGYTF. The DNA for the CDR3 is TGTGCCAGCACCGATGGGCCCAGGGATGGCTACACCTTC.

Only a few counts were recorded for this clonotype. V is TRBV6-4 and J is TRBJ2-6, with D tentatively TRBD1 (5 bases). V was cut by 2 bases and J by 4 bases, with 12 bases left in between. CDR1 is MRHNA and CDR2 is SNTAGT in the germline V gene. This CDR3 has 16 amino acids. The CDR3 region is CASSDGAGSGANVLTF. The CDR3 nucleotides read TGTGCCAGCAGTGACGGGGCCGGGTCCGGGGCCAACGTCCTGACTTTC.

The V gene is TRBV20-1, the J gene TRBJ1-1; perhaps TRBD1 as D (6 bases). The CDR3 is made up of 12 amino acids. Trimming took 5 bases from V and 7 from J, leaving 14 bases between them. CDR1 and CDR2 (germline): DFQATT, SNEGSKA (reference sequence). The CDR3 spells CSAHRGGLEAFF. CDR3 bases: TGCAGTGCTCACCGAGGGGGGCTTGAAGCTTTCTTT.

The chain has TRBV29-1 and TRBJ1-1; 9 positions agree with TRBD1. Per the germline V gene, CDR1 is SQVTM and CDR2 is ANQGSEA. The CDR3 loop spans 13 amino acids. The trim removed 4 bases at V and 4 bases at J, leaving 4 bases unmatched. The DNA for the CDR3 is TGCAGCGTTGGGGACAGGGCTGGCACTGAAGCTTTCTTT. This gives the protein CSVGDRAGTEAFF.

The chain has TRBV6-5 and TRBJ1-1; 10 bases match TRBD1. The J segment lost 2 bases and the V segment lost 6 bases, leaving 12 bases of the junction unmatched. This CDR3 region has 17 residues. The germline gives CDR1 MNHEY, CDR2 SVGAGI. CDR3 coding DNA: TGTGCCAGCAGACTACGGAGACAGGGGGCAGGAAACACTGAAGCTTTCTTT. Translation: CASRLRRQGAGNTEAFF.

This clonotype was observed a few times. J is TRBJ1-5 and V is TRBV20-1; 11 bases are a match to TRBD1. CDR1 is DFQATT, CDR2 SNEGSKA, per germline (reference sequence). V shed 3 bases and J 5 bases; nucleotides not matched to a gene: 12. CDR3 length: 17 residues. The CDR3 protein is CSARDLFAGQGDQPQHF. In DNA, the CDR3 is TGCAGTGCTAGGGATCTTTTTGCGGGACAGGGGGATCAGCCCCAGCATTTT.

This clonotype was seen ten or more times. The chain carries TRBV30 and TRBJ2-7, with D perhaps TRBD1 or TRBD2 (7 bases each). The CDR3 is made up of 12 amino acids. Trimming removed 5 bases at V and 3 bases at J, with 11 bases between. CDR1 and CDR2 (germline): GTSNPN, SVGIG (reference sequence). This chain's CDR3 is CAWDREGYEQYF. CDR3 coding DNA: TGTGCCTGGGACAGGGAGGGCTACGAGCAGTACTTC.

The chain uses TRBV4-1 and TRBJ1-2; D is ambiguous. Germline CDR1 reads MGHRA; CDR2 reads YSYEKL. V shed 0 bases and J shed 5 bases, with 13 bases lying between them. The CDR3 has 15 residues. CDR3 coding DNA: TGCGCCAGCAGCCAAGAGGGAGGGTATAGGTATGGCTACACCTTC. It translates to CASSQEGGYRYGYTF.

This chain links TRBV27 with TRBJ2-4; 10 positions match TRBD1. J gave up 1 base and V 4 bases, and 1 base lay outside the gene matches. This CDR3 is built from 15 residues. Germline values: CDR1 MNHEY, CDR2 SMNVEV (reference sequence). The CDR3 spells CASSWGQGAKNIQYF. CDR3 coding DNA: TGTGCCAGCAGTTGGGGACAGGGGGCCAAAAACATTCAGTACTTC.

This chain connects TRBV7-2 to TRBJ2-3, with 14 bases aligning to TRBD2. The germline V gene encodes CDR1 SGHTA and CDR2 FQGNSA. This CDR3 has 16 amino acids. After removal of 5 bases from V and 5 bases from J, the junction contained 6 bases not matched to a gene. The DNA for the CDR3 is TGTGCCAGCAGCCGGACTAGCGGGGGGCTCGGAGATACGCAGTATTTT. It is translated as CASSRTSGGLGDTQYF.

This clonotype has more than one count but fewer than ten. V gene TRBV5-1 combines with J gene TRBJ2-3; D not certain. Trimming pared 1 base from V and 5 bases from J, leaving 5 bases between. This CDR3 contains 12 residues. Germline V lookup: CDR1 SGHRS, CDR2 YFSETQ. The CDR3, as DNA: TGCGCCAGCAGCTTGAACAGAGATACGCAGTATTTT. The encoded protein is CASSLNRDTQYF.

The chain is built from TRBV12-3 or TRBV12-4 and TRBJ2-3, with D possibly matching TRBD2 (7 bases). This CDR3 is built from 15 residues. The ends were cut back, 5 bases at V and 3 bases at J, with 15 bases in the middle. The CDR3 reads CASSPEGGGTDTQYF. The DNA of the CDR3 is TGTGCCAGCAGTCCTGAGGGGGGAGGGACAGATACGCAGTATTTT.

This clonotype showed up just a few times. This chain connects TRBV9 to TRBJ2-1, with D unresolved. Germline loops: CDR1 SGDLS, CDR2 YYNGEE. This CDR3 region has 16 residues. V was pared by 4 bases and J by 4 bases, with 18 bases between. The CDR3 nucleotides read TGTGCCAGCAGCCCTCTCTCGGTCCAGGCGTACAATGAGCAGTTCTTC. Translated: CASSPLSVQAYNEQFF.

The gene calls are TRBV5-1 and TRBJ1-1; possible D gene TRBD1, 5 bases. The germline gives CDR1 SGHRS, CDR2 YFSETQ. This CDR3 has 17 amino acids. Between the trimmed V and J ends, which lost 4 bases and 7 bases, there was a span of 26 bases. The CDR3 coding sequence is TGCGCCAGCAGCCCACCCGACACCTCATGGCAGCAGGGTGAAGCTTTCTTT. Protein sequence: CASSPPDTSWQQGEAFF.

The rearrangement links TRBV20-1 to TRBJ1-6; D uncertain. Deletions cut 3 bases from V and 11 bases from J, with 14 bases between. The CDR3 is 13 amino acids. CDR1 and CDR2 (germline): DFQATT, SNEGSKA (reference sequence). The CDR3 DNA reads TGCAGTGCTAGTCCGGCGTCTGGGACACCCCTCCACTTT. Residues: CSASPASGTPLHF.

The rearrangement joins TRBV20-1 to TRBJ2-3, with D tentatively TRBD1 (5 bases). CDR3 length equals 14 residues. Germline V gives CDR1 DFQATT, CDR2 SNEGSKA (reference sequence). Trimming shortened V by 0 bases and J by 1 base, and 8 bases separated the two germline ends. The CDR3, as DNA: TGCAGTGCTAGAGATCTCAGGGGCACAGATACGCAGTATTTT. It encodes CSARDLRGTDTQYF.

This clonotype was seen ten or more times. The V gene is TRBV14, the J gene TRBJ2-1, with TRBD2 matching 7 bases. The CDR3 spans 12 residues. The V segment lost 11 bases and the J segment 4 bases; nucleotides outside the gene matches: 5. Germline V gene sequence: CDR1 SGHDN, CDR2 FVKESK. The CDR3 loop reads CASGGLYNEQFF. The CDR3 nucleotides read TGTGCCTCGGGGGGACTATACAATGAGCAGTTCTTC.

Comments on this clonotype: At one of its ends the junction is not consistent with the germline gene, which may arise from a read error. The chain has TRBV4-2 and TRBJ1-6; TRBD1 matches 8 bases. CDR1 and CDR2 from the germline V gene are LGHNA and YNFKEQ. The CDR3 is 14 residues long. This CDR3 is CSSRPDRGHSPLHF. CDR3 bases: TGTTCCAGCAGGCCCGACAGGGGCCATTCACCCCTCCACTTT.

V gene TRBV20-1 combines with J gene TRBJ1-2; weak D call: TRBD1 (6 bases). Germline CDR1 reads DFQATT; CDR2 reads SNEGSKA (reference sequence). V was pared by 1 base and J by 0 bases, with 12 bases between. This CDR3 contains 15 residues. CDR3 amino acids: CSARGQAGANYGYTF. In nucleotides, the CDR3 is TGCAGTGCTAGAGGGCAGGCAGGGGCTAACTATGGCTACACCTTC.

This sequence joins TRBV7-2 and TRBJ1-4; D remains ambiguous. The V gene lost 1 base and the J gene lost 1 base, with 7 bases spanning the gap. Germline V gene lookup returns CDR1 SGHTA and CDR2 FQGNSA. The CDR3 is 15 amino acids. The CDR3 DNA sequence: TGTGCCAGCAGCTTAGAAGCCCTAACTAATGAAAAACTGTTTTTT. It translates to CASSLEALTNEKLFF.

This clonotype was seen a handful of times. This chain uses TRBV5-1 with TRBJ2-1, with D perhaps matching TRBD1 (7 bases). The CDR3 consists of 17 residues. Germline V gene sequence: CDR1 SGHRS, CDR2 YFSETQ. The V end was cut by 6 bases, the J end by 2 bases, with 21 bases between. CDR3 in amino acids: CASTPAGRGRPYNEQFF. The CDR3, as DNA: TGCGCCAGCACTCCAGCGGGTAGGGGGCGTCCCTACAATGAGCAGTTCTTC.

The table lists this clonotype with a few counts. This chain joins TRBV2 and TRBJ1-1, with a weak D call TRBD1 (5 bases). The length of the CDR3 is 13 residues. Trimming pared 4 bases from V and 5 bases from J, leaving 11 bases between. Germline V gene sequence: CDR1 SNHLY, CDR2 FYNNEI. The CDR3 nucleotides are TGTGCCAGCAGTGGGCCAGGGCGAACTGAAGCTTTCTTT. Encoded protein: CASSGPGRTEAFF.